A selection of T cell receptor beta chains follows, all from one sample in a study of shared clonotypes between healthy human individuals. The repertoire was sequenced with immunoSEQ multiplex PCR; TCRdb's copy has only in-frame clones and lacks some. Of more than 1.2 million clones in the sample, roughly 98.5% are singletons; the top ten hold about 0.34%. The sequencing input was naive CD4+ T cells sorted from blood. The receptor source for this set is a young man in good health. CDR3s include the opening cysteine and the closing phenylalanine or tryptophan. D genes are given only for firm matches. The size of a clone is reported for some rows only, either as once, few or many, or as a class for expanded clones.

D gene: TRBD2
V gene: TRBV14
clone size: -
J gene: TRBJ2-1
CDR3 DNA: TGTGCCAGCAGCCAAGTCAGCGGGAGGGCCTCTGAGCAGTTCTTC
CDR3 protein: CASSQVSGRASEQFF

D gene: -
V gene: TRBV5-1
clone size: -
J gene: TRBJ1-1
CDR3 DNA: TGCGCCAGCAGCTCCCAGGCGGCAAACACTGAAGCTTTCTTT
CDR3 protein: CASSSQAANTEAFF

D gene: -
V gene: TRBV6-1
clone size: -
J gene: TRBJ2-3
CDR3 DNA: TGTGCCAGCAGGCAGGGTTTTGATACGCAGTATTTT
CDR3 protein: CASRQGFDTQYF

D gene: -
V gene: TRBV5-1
clone size: -
J gene: TRBJ2-5
CDR3 DNA: TGCGCCAGCAGCTTGGCGGGACCTTCGGAAGGAAAGACCCAGTACTTC
CDR3 protein: CASSLAGPSEGKTQYF

D gene: -
V gene: TRBV5-4
clone size: -
J gene: TRBJ2-5
CDR3 DNA: TGTGCCAGCAGCTGGGGACAAGGGAGGATGGAGACCCAGTACTTC
CDR3 protein: CASSWGQGRMETQYF

D gene: TRBD2
V gene: TRBV18
clone size: once
J gene: TRBJ2-3
CDR3 DNA: TGTGCCAGCTCACCATCCGGGACTAGCGGGAGAGGGGCAGATACGCAGTATTTT
CDR3 protein: CASSPSGTSGRGADTQYF

D gene: -
V gene: TRBV6-5
clone size: -
J gene: TRBJ1-4
CDR3 DNA: TGTGCCAGCAGGCGAAGCGGGATTGGCACGGAAAAACTGTTTTTT
CDR3 protein: CASRRSGIGTEKLFF

D gene: -
V gene: TRBV5-1
clone size: -
J gene: TRBJ1-4
CDR3 DNA: TGCGCCAGCAGCTTGGTTGTAGGGAGTGAAAAACTGTTTTTT
CDR3 protein: CASSLVVGSEKLFF

D gene: -
V gene: TRBV27
clone size: once
J gene: TRBJ1-1
CDR3 DNA: TGTGCCAGCAGGAGAGAAACGAACAGGGCCGTGAACACTGAAGCTTTCTTT
CDR3 protein: CASRRETNRAVNTEAFF

D gene: -
V gene: TRBV18
clone size: -
J gene: TRBJ2-7
CDR3 DNA: TGTGCCAGCTCACCAGCCCGGAGCTCCTCCTACGAGCAGTACTTC
CDR3 protein: CASSPARSSSYEQYF

D gene: -
V gene: TRBV18
clone size: -
J gene: TRBJ2-2
CDR3 DNA: TGTGCCAGCTCACCACCACAGGGAAACACCGGGGAGCTGTTTTTT
CDR3 protein: CASSPPQGNTGELFF

D gene: TRBD1
V gene: TRBV29-1
clone size: once
J gene: TRBJ1-4
CDR3 DNA: TGCAGCGTATCGGGACAGATTAATGAAAAACTGTTTTTT
CDR3 protein: CSVSGQINEKLFF

D gene: TRBD2
V gene: TRBV5-1
clone size: -
J gene: TRBJ2-7
CDR3 DNA: TGCGCCAGCAGCTTGGGTGGGACTAGCGGGGCCTTCATCGAGCAGTACTTC
CDR3 protein: CASSLGGTSGAFIEQYF

D gene: -
V gene: TRBV9
clone size: -
J gene: TRBJ1-2
CDR3 DNA: TGTGCCAGCAGCGTAGAAGCCCCGGGACGCAAGAACTATGGCTACACCTTC
CDR3 protein: CASSVEAPGRKNYGYTF

D gene: -
V gene: TRBV27
clone size: -
J gene: TRBJ2-7
CDR3 DNA: TGTGCCAGCAGTTTATCCGGGGCAGTAACTTCCTACGAGCAGTACTTC
CDR3 protein: CASSLSGAVTSYEQYF

D gene: -
V gene: TRBV18
clone size: -
J gene: TRBJ2-2
CDR3 DNA: TGTGCCAGCTCACCACCTTCTGCCGGGGAGCTGTTTTTT
CDR3 protein: CASSPPSAGELFF

D gene: TRBD2
V gene: TRBV7-3
clone size: -
J gene: TRBJ2-1
CDR3 DNA: TGTGCCAGCAGCTCGACGACTAGCGGGAGATACAATGAGCAGTTCTTC
CDR3 protein: CASSSTTSGRYNEQFF

D gene: TRBD1
V gene: TRBV5-1
clone size: once
J gene: TRBJ2-7
CDR3 DNA: TGCGCCAGCAGCCTGACCGGGACAGGGGATTCCTACGAGCAGTACTTC
CDR3 protein: CASSLTGTGDSYEQYF

D gene: TRBD1
V gene: TRBV19
clone size: -
J gene: TRBJ1-1
CDR3 DNA: TGTGCCAGTAGTGCAACCTCCGGGACAGGGGCCACTTATACTGAAGCTTTCTTT
CDR3 protein: CASSATSGTGATYTEAFF

D gene: -
V gene: TRBV5-1
clone size: -
J gene: TRBJ2-3
CDR3 DNA: TGCGCCAGCAGCTTGGGGTCGACTTCAGATACGCAGTATTTT
CDR3 protein: CASSLGSTSDTQYF

D gene: TRBD1
V gene: TRBV15
clone size: -
J gene: TRBJ2-7
CDR3 DNA: TGTGCCACCAGCAGACAAGGACAGGGGGCATACGAGCAGTACTTC
CDR3 protein: CATSRQGQGAYEQYF

D gene: -
V gene: TRBV5-1
clone size: once
J gene: TRBJ2-7
CDR3 DNA: TGCGCCAGCAGCCCCCGAGCGGGCCCTACCTACGAGCAGTACTTC
CDR3 protein: CASSPRAGPTYEQYF

D gene: -
V gene: TRBV5-3
clone size: -
J gene: TRBJ1-5
CDR3 DNA: TGTGCCAGAAGCTTGGCGACAGGCCATTATCAGCCCCAGCATTTT
CDR3 protein: CARSLATGHYQPQHF